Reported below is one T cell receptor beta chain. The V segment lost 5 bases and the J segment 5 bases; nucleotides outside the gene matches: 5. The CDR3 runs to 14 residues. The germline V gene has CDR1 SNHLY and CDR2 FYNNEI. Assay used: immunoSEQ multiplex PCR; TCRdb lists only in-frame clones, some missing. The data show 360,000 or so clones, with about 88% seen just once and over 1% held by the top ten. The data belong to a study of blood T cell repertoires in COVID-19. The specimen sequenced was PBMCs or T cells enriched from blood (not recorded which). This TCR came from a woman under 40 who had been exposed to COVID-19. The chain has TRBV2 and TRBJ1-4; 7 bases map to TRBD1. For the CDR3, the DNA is TGTGCCAGCAGTCGGGGACAGCCAAATGAAAAACTGTTTTTT. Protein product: CASSRGQPNEKLFF.